The 17 T cell receptor beta chains below all came from one sample that was sequenced in a study of shared clonotypes between healthy human individuals. CD8 cells regarded as naive lacked CD45RO, were positively chosen for CCR7, and omitted terminally differentiated effector memory CD45RA+ cells. Sequencing used immunoSEQ multiplex PCR; TCRdb keeps in-frame clones, though not all of them. The sample includes about 1,800,000 clones, approximately 94% seen only once; the top ten take 0.9% to 1.5%. The specimen sequenced was naive CD8+ T cells sorted from blood. Receptors were obtained from a young man in good health.

Only one count was recorded for this clone. The chain joins TRBV9 to TRBJ2-5, with 7 bases fitting TRBD2. The CDR3 is made up of 16 amino acids. Germline V gene lookup returns CDR1 SGDLS and CDR2 YYNGEE. Trimming took 1 base from V and 2 from J; bases not matched to a gene: 8. The CDR3 DNA sequence: TGTGCCAGCAGCGTATATGGTCTAGCGGAACAAGAGACCCAGTACTTC. Its protein product is CASSVYGLAEQETQYF. Combining the CDR3 with reference TRBV9 and TRBJ2-5 gives the whole variable domain DSGVTQTPKHLITATGQRVTLRCSPRSGDLSVYWYQQSLDQGLQFLIQYYNGEERAKGNILERFSAQQFPDLHSELNLSSLELGDSALYFCASSVYGLAEQETQYFGPGTRLLVL.

The chain carries TRBV7-8 and TRBJ2-7; the match to TRBD1 covers 9 bases. V gave up 0 bases and J gave up 3 bases; unmatched junction bases: 3. CDR3 length: 15 amino acids. CDR1 and CDR2 (germline): SGHVS, FQNEAQ. CDR3 DNA sequence: TGTGCCAGCAGCTTAGCTGACAGGGGGTACTACGAGCAGTACTTC. Translating it yields CASSLADRGYYEQYF. Looking up the rest from reference TRBV7-8 and TRBJ2-7 gives the full variable domain: GAGVSQSPRYKVAKRGQDVALRCDPISGHVSLFWYQQALGQGPEFLTYFQNEAQLDKSGLPSDRFFAERPEGSVSTLKIQRTQQEDSAVYLCASSLADRGYYEQYFGPGTRLTVT.

The chain employs TRBV5-1 and TRBJ2-3, with a tentative D call TRBD2 (6 bases). V was shortened by 4 bases and J by 2 bases, with 14 bases between the two germline ends. The CDR3 sequence is 15 residues long. Looked up from germline, CDR1 is SGHRS and CDR2 is YFSETQ. The CDR3 reads CASSPGGQHTDTQYF. The CDR3 region has the DNA TGCGCCAGCAGCCCCGGGGGTCAACACACAGATACGCAGTATTTT.

The chain combines TRBV7-9 with TRBJ2-5, with D possibly called TRBD1 or TRBD2 (7 bases each). The germline gives CDR1 SEHNR, CDR2 FQNEAQ (reference sequence). V was shortened by 5 bases and J by 2 bases, with 15 bases between the two germline ends. The CDR3 runs 15 residues. Here the CDR3 reads CASSHQGGTQETQYF. The DNA for the CDR3 is TGTGCCAGCAGCCACCAGGGGGGGACACAAGAGACCCAGTACTTC.

This chain uses TRBV10-3 with TRBJ2-3; no clear D gene. Germline V gene data show CDR1 as ENHRY and CDR2 as SYGVKD. The CDR3 is 14 residues long. Trimming stripped 3 bases from V and 1 base from J, with 8 bases between. The CDR3, as DNA: TGTGCCATCAGTGACTCGGAAGGCACAGATACGCAGTATTTT. It specifies CAISDSEGTDTQYF.

The rearrangement links TRBV14 to TRBJ1-2; TRBD1 matches at 10 bases. Germline trimming cut 4 bases from V and 4 bases from J; bases unmatched to any gene: 3. Germline-derived CDR1 and CDR2 are SGHDN and FVKESK. The length of the CDR3 is 14 residues. CDR3 residues: CASSPGTGAYGYTF. CDR3 in DNA: TGTGCCAGCAGCCCCGGGACAGGGGCCTATGGCTACACCTTC.

The chain employs TRBV9 and TRBJ2-2; no clear D. Trimming pared 0 bases from V and 1 base from J, leaving 13 bases between. This CDR3 is built from 17 residues. Germline CDR1 and CDR2: SGDLS and YYNGEE. The CDR3 protein is CASSVGRTDVNTGELFF. For the CDR3, the DNA is TGTGCCAGCAGCGTAGGAAGAACGGATGTGAACACCGGGGAGCTGTTTTTT. The full variable domain, its missing parts supplied by reference TRBV9 and TRBJ2-2, is DSGVTQTPKHLITATGQRVTLRCSPRSGDLSVYWYQQSLDQGLQFLIQYYNGEERAKGNILERFSAQQFPDLHSELNLSSLELGDSALYFCASSVGRTDVNTGELFFGEGSRLTVL.

The chain joins TRBV9 to TRBJ1-2, with 10 bases aligning to TRBD1. CDR1 SGDLS and CDR2 YYNGEE come from the germline V gene. The V and J ends lost 3 bases and 1 base, in that order; junction bases with no gene match: 12. The CDR3 sequence is 18 residues long. This chain's CDR3 is CASSGGGQGDYNNYGYTF. DNA of the CDR3: TGTGCCAGCAGCGGAGGCGGACAGGGGGACTACAATAACTATGGCTACACCTTC.

V usage is TRBV2 and J usage is TRBJ1-2, with 7 bases aligning to TRBD1. The CDR3 is made up of 14 amino acids. The germline V gene has CDR1 SNHLY and CDR2 FYNNEI. The J segment lost 4 bases and the V segment lost 3 bases, leaving 5 bases of the junction unmatched. The CDR3: CASSEFDRAYGYTF. The CDR3 nucleotides read TGTGCCAGCAGTGAGTTTGACAGGGCCTATGGCTACACCTTC.

The rearrangement uses TRBV13 and TRBJ1-3; D remains ambiguous. Germline assignment: CDR1 PRHDT and CDR2 FYEKMQ (reference sequence). CDR3 length: 16 amino acids. Trimming removed 5 bases from V and 4 bases from J, with 18 bases in between. CDR3 DNA: TGTGCCAGCAGCCAAATGGGGTCCACGGTGGGAAACACCATATATTTT. Translated: CASSQMGSTVGNTIYF.

This chain connects TRBV27 to TRBJ2-7; D might be TRBD2 (6 bases). The ends were cut back, 5 bases at V and 3 bases at J, with 14 bases in the middle. Germline-derived CDR1 and CDR2 are MNHEY and SMNVEV (reference sequence). The CDR3 has 14 residues. CDR3 DNA: TGTGCCAGCAGTCCTAGCGACAGCAACTACGAGCAGTACTTC. Its translation is CASSPSDSNYEQYF.

The chain employs TRBV11-2 and TRBJ2-7; tentative D call: TRBD1 (5 bases). V lost 0 bases and J 2 bases, leaving 11 bases between the germline ends. The germline gives CDR1 SGHAT, CDR2 FQNNGV. The CDR3 runs to 15 residues. The DNA of the CDR3 is TGTGCCAGCAGCTTAGAACCGACAGCAGCCTACGAGCAGTACTTC. This translates into CASSLEPTAAYEQYF.

The chain has TRBV11-3 and TRBJ2-6, with D perhaps matching TRBD1 (6 bases). CDR1 SGHNT and CDR2 YENEEA come from the germline V gene. This CDR3 has 17 residues. V gave up 5 bases and J gave up 0 bases, with 14 bases separating them. CDR3 sequence: CASSDRQAGSGANVLTF. CDR3 bases: TGTGCCAGCAGCGACCGACAGGCGGGCTCTGGGGCCAACGTCCTGACTTTC.

V and J are TRBV9 and TRBJ2-5; no reliable D call. Per the germline V gene, CDR1 is SGDLS and CDR2 is YYNGEE. Trimming left V 1 base short and J 0 bases short, with 7 bases between. The CDR3 has 14 residues. The CDR3 here is CASSVSINQETQYF. The CDR3 DNA reads TGTGCCAGCAGCGTAAGCATAAACCAAGAGACCCAGTACTTC.

In regard to this clone: This sample also contains other DNA sequences that code for the same CDR3. This rearrangement joins TRBV19 to TRBJ2-7, with D hard to call. CDR3 length: 13 residues. Trimming cost V 3 bases and J 2 bases, with 8 bases left between them. CDR1 and CDR2 (germline): LNHDA, SQIVND (reference sequence). In DNA form, the CDR3 reads TGTGCCAGTAGTATTGGGCAGGCCTACGAGCAGTACTTC. This sequence encodes CASSIGQAYEQYF.

The gene calls are TRBV29-1 and TRBJ2-1, with 7 bases lining up with TRBD2. V gave up 3 bases and J gave up 5 bases; unmatched junction bases: 7. Looked up from germline, CDR1 is SQVTM and CDR2 is ANQGSEA. The CDR3 covers 14 residues. CDR3 in amino acids: CSVDTGGRHNEQFF. The CDR3 DNA sequence: TGCAGCGTTGATACCGGGGGGAGACACAATGAGCAGTTCTTC.

The V gene is TRBV27, the J gene TRBJ1-3, with D unresolved. The CDR3 is 15 amino acids. Germline lookup yields CDR1 MNHEY and CDR2 SMNVEV (reference sequence). V lost 3 bases to trimming and J lost 0 bases, with 9 bases between them. The CDR3: CASSLIQPSGNTIYF. CDR3 nucleotides: TGTGCCAGCAGTTTGATACAGCCCTCTGGAAACACCATATATTTT.